A selection of T cell receptor beta chains follows, all from one sample in a study of T cell responses to AZD1222 COVID-19 vaccine. Clones were sequenced by immunoSEQ multiplex PCR, and TCRdb holds only the in-frame ones, with some missing. The table shows 120,000 to 150,000 clones, with around 90% occurring only once. The sequenced sample was peripheral blood, obtained on day 0 of MenACWY control vaccination. These receptor sequences come from an adult in good health. Both conserved end residues are part of each CDR3. D genes are given only for firm matches. Clone sizes are given selectively: once, few, many, or a class where the clone is expanded.

- | TRBJ2-7 | TRBV7-9 | - | TGTGCCAGCAGCCAAGGCCCACCAGGCGCCTTGGGCGAGCAGTACTTC | CASSQGPPGALGEQYF
TRBD2 | TRBJ2-1 | TRBV7-9 | - | TGTGCCAGCAGCTTACCGCGCACTAGCGGGAGGGCCTTTGGGAATGAGCAGTTCTTC | CASSLPRTSGRAFGNEQFF
- | TRBJ1-2 | TRBV5-1 | - | TGCGCCAGCAGATGGAATGGGGGCCCAAACTATGGCTACACCTTC | CASRWNGGPNYGYTF
TRBD1 | TRBJ2-5 | TRBV5-1 | - | TGCGCCAGCAGCCTGAAACTGGGACAGCAAGAGACCCAGTACTTC | CASSLKLGQQETQYF
- | TRBJ2-3 | TRBV13 | - | TGTGCCAGCAGCTTAAGGAGACAGGAGTCCACAGATACGCAGTATTTT | CASSLRRQESTDTQYF
- | TRBJ1-2 | TRBV5-4 | - | TGTGCCAGCAGCTTGGAGCCAGGCTTTGGCTACACCTTC | CASSLEPGFGYTF
TRBD2 | TRBJ2-1 | TRBV2 | once | TGTGCCTTAGGAGCGGGGGGCCCCAATGAGCAGTTCTTC | CALGAGGPNEQFF
TRBD1 | TRBJ1-6 | TRBV30 | - | TGTGCCTGGATCCCGACAGGGAGAGATTCACCCCTCCACTTT | CAWIPTGRDSPLHF
- | TRBJ1-1 | TRBV4-1 | - | TGCGCCAGCGCTCTCGGAGGGAACACTGAAGCTTTCTTT | CASALGGNTEAFF
- | TRBJ1-5 | TRBV28 | - | TGTGCCAGCAGTCCCGCGGGGGGGGCAGGCAATCAGCCCCAGCATTTT | CASSPAGGAGNQPQHF
TRBD2 | TRBJ2-2 | TRBV24-1 | - | TGTGCCACAGGGCGGGAGATCACCGGGGAGCTGTTTTTT | CATGREITGELFF
- | TRBJ2-7 | TRBV29-1 | few | TGCAGCGTGTATTCAGATCGAGCCTACGAGCAGTACTTC | CSVYSDRAYEQYF
- | TRBJ1-5 | TRBV7-9 | - | TGTGCCAGCAGCCTAAAGGACAGACATAGCAATCAGCCCCAGCATTTT | CASSLKDRHSNQPQHF
- | TRBJ1-5 | TRBV6-5 | - | TGTGCCAGCAGTTATGTCCAGGGCCCCCAGCATTTT | CASSYVQGPQHF
- | TRBJ2-7 | TRBV4-1 | - | TGCGCCAGCAGCCAAGTTCGAGGGGGCTCCTACGAGCAGTACTTC | CASSQVRGGSYEQYF
- | TRBJ1-1 | TRBV9 | - | TGTGCCAGCAGCGTAGAGGCAGGGGTGAGCACTGAAGCTTTCTTT | CASSVEAGVSTEAFF
- | TRBJ1-2 | TRBV3-1/TRBV3-2 | - | TGTGCCAGCAGCCGCTTGACAGGAGGGGGCTACACCTTC | CASSRLTGGGYTF
- | TRBJ1-2 | TRBV19 | - | TGTGCCAGTATTAAGGGGGGTTCTGGCGGCTACACCTTC | CASIKGGSGGYTF
TRBD1 | TRBJ1-5 | TRBV18 | - | TGTGCCAGCTCACCATCGACAGGGAATCAGCCCCAGCATTTT | CASSPSTGNQPQHF
- | TRBJ2-7 | TRBV5-1 | once | TGCGCCAGCAGCCCGGGGGACAGTACCTACGAGCAGTACTTC | CASSPGDSTYEQYF
- | TRBJ2-3 | TRBV7-9 | few | TGTGCCAGCAGCCCGAAGGTCCGAGTCACAGATACGCAGTATTTT | CASSPKVRVTDTQYF
TRBD1 | TRBJ2-4 | TRBV4-1 | - | TGCGCCAGCAGCCACCGAATGACAGGGCTTTCTACAAACATTCAGTACTTC | CASSHRMTGLSTNIQYF
- | TRBJ2-7 | TRBV6-1 | - | TGTGCCAGCAGTGAAGAGTCGAGCTACGAGCAGTACTTC | CASSEESSYEQYF
TRBD2 | TRBJ2-5 | TRBV30 | - | TGTGCCTGGAGTGTAGGGAGCGGGGTAGAGACCCAGTACTTC | CAWSVGSGVETQYF
- | TRBJ2-4 | TRBV6-5 | - | TGTGCCAGCAGTTCACAAAACGGGAACATTCAGTACTTC | CASSSQNGNIQYF
- | TRBJ2-7 | TRBV7-9 | - | TGTGCCAGCAGCTTTCCGGGTTCTACAGCCTACGAGCAGTACTTC | CASSFPGSTAYEQYF
- | TRBJ2-1 | TRBV29-1 | - | TGCAGCGTTGAAACCCGGGGTAGCAATGAGCAGTTCTTC | CSVETRGSNEQFF
TRBD2 | TRBJ2-2 | TRBV2 | - | TGTGCCAGCAGGCGGGGGGGCAACACCGGGGAGCTGTTTTTT | CASRRGGNTGELFF
- | TRBJ2-7 | TRBV5-8 | - | TGTGCCAGCAGCCGGGAGTGGGTCTCCTACGAGCAGTACTTC | CASSREWVSYEQYF
TRBD1 | TRBJ1-5 | TRBV29-1 | - | TGCAGCGTTGGCACAGGGGCTAGCAATCAGCCCCAGCATTTT | CSVGTGASNQPQHF
TRBD1 | TRBJ1-2 | TRBV4-1 | - | TGCGCCAGCAGCCAACCTCCGGGACAGGGCTATGGCTACACCTTC | CASSQPPGQGYGYTF
- | TRBJ1-4 | TRBV5-1 | - | TGCGCCAGCAGCCCAAACACGCACGCAGCTAATGAAAAACTGTTTTTT | CASSPNTHAANEKLFF
- | TRBJ2-2 | TRBV3-1/TRBV3-2 | - | TGTGCCAGCAGCCAAGTTATGGGGGCCGGGGAGCTGTTTTTT | CASSQVMGAGELFF
- | TRBJ1-1 | TRBV3-1/TRBV3-2 | - | TGTGCCAGCAGCCCCCCCGGGACTGAAGCTTTCTTT | CASSPPGTEAFF
TRBD2 | TRBJ2-1 | TRBV11-2 | - | TGTGCCAGCAGGGACGCCCTAATGGGACTAGACGATGAGCAGTTCTTC | CASRDALMGLDDEQFF
TRBD2 | TRBJ2-5 | TRBV4-1 | - | TGCGCCAGCAGCCACTCACGGGGACTAGCGGGAGTCCCAGAGACCCAGTACTTC | CASSHSRGLAGVPETQYF
TRBD2 | TRBJ2-2 | TRBV6-4 | few | TGTGCCAGCAGTAGCGGGAGCACCGGGGAGCTGTTTTTT | CASSSGSTGELFF
- | TRBJ1-4 | TRBV15 | - | TGTGCCACCAGCATTTCGGACGAAAGGGATGAAAAACTGTTTTTT | CATSISDERDEKLFF
- | TRBJ2-3 | TRBV11-2 | once | TGTGCCAGCAGCTTAGTTGGCGGTTCTAGCACAGATACGCAGTATTTT | CASSLVGGSSTDTQYF
TRBD1 | TRBJ1-5 | TRBV7-8 | - | TGTGCCAGCAGGACTGGGACAGATCAACAGCCCCAGCATTTT | CASRTGTDQQPQHF
- | TRBJ2-5 | TRBV30 | - | TGTGCCTGGAGTGTCGTGGGGGGGCTTCAAGAGACCCAGTACTTC | CAWSVVGGLQETQYF
TRBD2 | TRBJ2-7 | TRBV7-8 | - | TGTGCCAGCAGCTTAGCGGGGACTAGCGGGCGTCTGGTCTACGAGCAGTACTTC | CASSLAGTSGRLVYEQYF
TRBD2 | TRBJ2-1 | TRBV19 | - | TGTGCCAGTAGTATGGAACTAGCGGGAGGGGATGAGCAGTTCTTC | CASSMELAGGDEQFF
- | TRBJ1-2 | TRBV7-8 | - | TGTGCCAGCACCAAGGCGAGGGACTATGGCTACACCTTC | CASTKARDYGYTF
- | TRBJ1-5 | TRBV2 | - | TGTGCCAGCAGTCCCGAATCTACCGGGACCGCTAGCAATCAGCCCCAGCATTTT | CASSPESTGTASNQPQHF
- | TRBJ1-1 | TRBV11-2 | - | TGTGCCAGCAGCATAGGGACGGCGAACACTGAAGCTTTCTTT | CASSIGTANTEAFF
TRBD2 | TRBJ2-5 | TRBV6-1 | - | TGTGCCAGCAGTGTCCGGACTAGCGGGGGAAAAGAGACCCAGTACTTC | CASSVRTSGGKETQYF
- | TRBJ1-4 | TRBV4-1 | - | TGCGCCAGCAGCCAAGGAGTACAGACCTCTGAAAAACTGTTTTTT | CASSQGVQTSEKLFF
- | TRBJ1-4 | TRBV18 | - | TGTGCCAGCTCCTCGGACAGTAATGAAAAACTGTTTTTT | CASSSDSNEKLFF
- | TRBJ1-1 | TRBV19 | - | TGTGCCAGTACCTACGGGGGTTCAGAAGCTTTCTTT | CASTYGGSEAFF
- | TRBJ2-7 | TRBV7-9 | - | TGTGCCAGCAGCTTGGACTCCCCCTCCTACGAGCAGTACTTC | CASSLDSPSYEQYF
- | TRBJ2-7 | TRBV9 | - | TGTGCCAGCAGCGTAGTCAGTCCCCTCTACGAGCAGTACTTC | CASSVVSPLYEQYF
- | TRBJ2-3 | TRBV7-9 | - | TGTGCCAGCAGCCGGACACCTCTAGTCACAGATACGCAGTATTTT | CASSRTPLVTDTQYF
- | TRBJ1-2 | TRBV7-9 | - | TGTGCCAGCAGCTTAGACAGCTATGGCTACACCTTC | CASSLDSYGYTF
TRBD1 | TRBJ1-4 | TRBV28 | - | TGTGCCAGCAGTACGGACAGGGGAGCAACTAATGAAAAACTGTTTTTT | CASSTDRGATNEKLFF